A selection of T cell receptor beta chains follows, all from one sample in a study of cytomegalovirus exposure and HLA in healthy donors. TCRdb's copy holds only in-frame clones and misses some; the assay was immunoSEQ multiplex PCR. This table holds over 250,000 clones, about nine tenths found once. Sequenced sample: PBMCs. The receptors derive from a woman in her thirties in good health and CMV-seropositive. CDR3s include the opening cysteine and the closing phenylalanine or tryptophan. A D gene is named only where the DNA matches it firmly. A row's size may be missing; if present it is once, few, many or a size class.

d_call | clone_size | j_call | v_call | cdr3_nt | cdr3_aa
NA | NA | TRBJ2-3 | TRBV10-3 | TGTGCCATCAGTGATGCCAGTAAGTCCACAGATACGCAGTATTTT | CAISDASKSTDTQYF
NA | few | TRBJ2-7 | TRBV19 | TGTGCCAGTAGTATAGACGGTTACGAGCAGTACTTC | CASSIDGYEQYF
TRBD2 | NA | TRBJ2-1 | TRBV7-9 | TGTGCCAGCAGCTTAGAGATCGCGTTCCCGGGAGGCGATGAGCAGTTCTTC | CASSLEIAFPGGDEQFF
NA | NA | TRBJ1-5 | TRBV6-1 | TGTGCCAGCCAAGGGGGTCCCAATCAGCCCCAGCATTTT | CASQGGPNQPQHF
TRBD1 | once | TRBJ2-7 | TRBV4-1 | TGCGCCAGCTCACAGGGGAACGAGCAGTACTTC | CASSQGNEQYF
TRBD2 | NA | TRBJ2-5 | TRBV11-2 | TGTGCCAGCAGCACACGACTAGCGGGAGGCCAAGAGACCCAGTACTTC | CASSTRLAGGQETQYF
TRBD1 | NA | TRBJ2-1 | TRBV5-1 | TGCGCCAGCAGCTTGGTGGGACAGTACAATGAGCAGTTCTTC | CASSLVGQYNEQFF
NA | NA | TRBJ1-3 | TRBV2 | TGTGCCAGCAGCGTATTGGAGGTGCCTGGAAACACCATATATTTT | CASSVLEVPGNTIYF
NA | NA | TRBJ2-3 | TRBV5-1 | TGCGCCAGCAGCTTGGGGGGTTCCCCCACAGATACGCAGTATTTT | CASSLGGSPTDTQYF
NA | NA | TRBJ1-3 | TRBV29-1 | TGCAGCGTCAAGTTGTGGGGGGCTGGAAACACCATATATTTT | CSVKLWGAGNTIYF
TRBD1 | NA | TRBJ2-5 | TRBV27 | TGTGCCAGCAGTTTTTATGGACAGGGTGGGGAGACCCAGTACTTC | CASSFYGQGGETQYF
TRBD2 | NA | TRBJ2-1 | TRBV9 | TGTGCCAGCAGCTTAGCGGCTAGCGGGCTTTACAATGAGCAGTTCTTC | CASSLAASGLYNEQFF
NA | NA | TRBJ1-3 | TRBV7-2 | TGTGCCAGCACCTTCAGCACGGGCTCTGGAAACACCATATATTTT | CASTFSTGSGNTIYF
TRBD1 | NA | TRBJ1-6 | TRBV28 | TGTGCCAGCAGTCCTGCGGGACAGGGTATCCGCTTTGGTTCACCCCTCCACTTT | CASSPAGQGIRFGSPLHF
NA | NA | TRBJ1-2 | TRBV6-1 | TGTGCCAGCAGTGAAATAGGGCCGTCCGGTGGCTACACCTTC | CASSEIGPSGGYTF
NA | NA | TRBJ1-5 | TRBV6-6 | TGTGCCAGCAGAGATCACGGGGGGGACCATCAGCCCCAGCATTTT | CASRDHGGDHQPQHF
TRBD2 | NA | TRBJ2-7 | TRBV4-1 | TGCGCCAGCAGCCAAGAGGGAGGGGCCCCCTACGAGCAGTACTTC | CASSQEGGAPYEQYF
TRBD1 | NA | TRBJ2-7 | TRBV29-1 | TGCAGCGTTGAAGGAACCGGGACAGGGGCCTACGAGCAGTACTTC | CSVEGTGTGAYEQYF
NA | NA | TRBJ1-5 | TRBV6-5 | TGTGCCAGCAGTTCCCGGCTCTTGGAACAGCCCCAGCATTTT | CASSSRLLEQPQHF
TRBD1 | NA | TRBJ1-5 | TRBV6-1 | TGTGCCAGCAGTGCCGCCGTGACAGGGGTCGGTCAGCCCCAGCATTTT | CASSAAVTGVGQPQHF
NA | NA | TRBJ2-2 | TRBV7-3 | TGTGCCAGCAGCTTAAGGCAATCGAGACAGCATACCGGGGAGCTGTTTTTT | CASSLRQSRQHTGELFF
NA | NA | TRBJ1-4 | TRBV2 | TGTGCCAGCAGCACCCCCGGCAGGGCCACCCCGGAAAAACTGTTTTTT | CASSTPGRATPEKLFF
NA | NA | TRBJ1-5 | TRBV27 | TGTGCCAGCAGTTCCAGGTATAGCAATCAGCCCCAGCATTTT | CASSSRYSNQPQHF
TRBD1 | NA | TRBJ1-2 | TRBV30 | TGTGCCTGGAGTGCCGGGACAGGGGCGCTTAACGGCTACACCTTC | CAWSAGTGALNGYTF
NA | NA | TRBJ1-4 | TRBV28 | TGTGCCAGCAGTTTAGGCACAGGGCGATCTAATGAAAAACTGTTTTTT | CASSLGTGRSNEKLFF
NA | NA | TRBJ2-1 | TRBV9 | TGTGCCAGCAGCGTAAGGGGATACAATGAGCAGTTCTTC | CASSVRGYNEQFF
NA | few | TRBJ1-2 | TRBV4-3 | TGCGCCAGCAGCCAAGATCTCCAGGCAGCTAACTATGGCTACACCTTC | CASSQDLQAANYGYTF
NA | NA | TRBJ2-3 | TRBV5-4 | TGTGCCAGCAGCCCCGATTTCCGGACAGCTACAGATACGCAGTATTTT | CASSPDFRTATDTQYF
TRBD1 | NA | TRBJ2-6 | TRBV7-3 | TGTGCCAGCAGCCCCTGGACAGGGAGAACGGCTGGGGCCAACGTCCTGACTTTC | CASSPWTGRTAGANVLTF
TRBD2 | NA | TRBJ2-7 | TRBV28 | TGTGCCAGCAGTTTATCTAGCGGGAGGAGGTACGAGCAGTACTTC | CASSLSSGRRYEQYF
NA | NA | TRBJ2-5 | TRBV27 | TGTGCCAGCAGTTTTCAGGGTCCGGAGACCCAGTACTTC | CASSFQGPETQYF
TRBD2 | NA | TRBJ2-2 | TRBV5-1 | TGCGCCAGCAGCTACGTAGCGGGAGGTGGAACCGGGGAGCTGTTTTTT | CASSYVAGGGTGELFF
NA | once | TRBJ2-3 | TRBV7-3 | TGTGCCAGCAGCTTAGGAACTTTGGCCTGGACAGATACGCAGTATTTT | CASSLGTLAWTDTQYF
NA | NA | TRBJ2-2 | TRBV6-5 | TGTGCCAGCAGTTACCTACCACTTTTGAACACCGGGGAGCTGTTTTTT | CASSYLPLLNTGELFF
NA | NA | TRBJ2-7 | TRBV27 | TGTGCCAGCAGTCCTTCCCTCGCCTACGAGCAGTACTTC | CASSPSLAYEQYF
TRBD1 | NA | TRBJ1-2 | TRBV27 | TGTGCCAGCAGTCCAGCCGGGACAGGGGGCCTAGGTGGCTACACCTTC | CASSPAGTGGLGGYTF
NA | NA | TRBJ1-2 | TRBV5-1 | TGCGCCAGCAGCTTGGTTCCGGGGGATCCGGGTCCCTATGGCTACACCTTC | CASSLVPGDPGPYGYTF
TRBD2 | NA | TRBJ2-5 | TRBV5-4 | TGTGCCAGCAGCCTTGGGGTAGCGGGAGAAGGGGAGACCCAGTACTTC | CASSLGVAGEGETQYF
TRBD2 | NA | TRBJ2-5 | TRBV13 | TGTGCCAGCAGCTCCCTGACTAGCGGGGGCCAAGAGACCCAGTACTTC | CASSSLTSGGQETQYF
TRBD1 | NA | TRBJ1-2 | TRBV7-3 | TGTGCCAGCAGCACCCCGACGGGACAGGGGGCGAGTGGCTACACCTTC | CASSTPTGQGASGYTF
TRBD2 | NA | TRBJ2-1 | TRBV4-1 | TGCGCCAGCAGCCTGTACTCTAGCGGGGGCTACAATGAGCAGTTCTTC | CASSLYSSGGYNEQFF
NA | NA | TRBJ1-5 | TRBV6-6 | TGTGCCAGCACTAGCATCAATCAGCCCCAGCATTTT | CASTSINQPQHF
TRBD2 | NA | TRBJ2-1 | TRBV19 | TGTGCCAGTAGTATCCGAGCGGGAAGCTCCTACAATGAGCAGTTCTTC | CASSIRAGSSYNEQFF
NA | few | TRBJ1-2 | TRBV10-3 | TGTGCCATCAGTGAGTCGTCGGGACACCCATTGTACGCCTTC | CAISESSGHPLYAF
NA | NA | TRBJ1-1 | TRBV9 | TGTGCCAGCAGCGCTACAGGGACCACTGAAGCTTTCTTT | CASSATGTTEAFF
NA | NA | TRBJ2-7 | TRBV7-9 | TGTGCCAGCAGCTTAAACCCTTCCACAGGGAACTACGAGCAGTACTTC | CASSLNPSTGNYEQYF
NA | NA | TRBJ2-3 | TRBV9 | TGTGCCAGCAGCGTTGCGGGGGCTTCAGATACGCAGTATTTT | CASSVAGASDTQYF
NA | NA | TRBJ1-3 | TRBV30 | TGTGCCTGGAAACCCCCCGGGGGGCTTGGAAACACCATATATTTT | CAWKPPGGLGNTIYF
NA | NA | TRBJ2-7 | TRBV6-1 | TGTGCCAGCAGTGAAGGGAAGAGCCCCTCTACGTCCTCGTACTTC | CASSEGKSPSTSSYF
TRBD2 | once | TRBJ2-7 | TRBV28 | TGTGCCAGCAGTTTAGTGGCCATCACTAGCGGGTCCTCCTACGAGCAGTACTTC | CASSLVAITSGSSYEQYF
NA | NA | TRBJ2-7 | TRBV7-6 | TGTGCCAGCAGCCCTACCGCCATCTACGAGCAGTACTTC | CASSPTAIYEQYF
TRBD1 | NA | TRBJ2-1 | TRBV7-6 | TGTGCCAGCAGCCCTCGGACAGGGGCGAACAATGAGCAGTTCTTC | CASSPRTGANNEQFF
TRBD2 | NA | TRBJ2-7 | TRBV28 | TGTGCCAGCAGTCCAGGACTAGTTTACGAGCAGTACTTC | CASSPGLVYEQYF
TRBD1 | NA | TRBJ1-5 | TRBV29-1 | TGCAGCGTTCAATCCGGGCAGGGGGATCAGCCCCAGCATTTT | CSVQSGQGDQPQHF
TRBD1 | NA | TRBJ2-7 | TRBV27 | TGTGCCAGCAGTTTAGTCAGGGGGCAGTACGAGCAGTACTTC | CASSLVRGQYEQYF
NA | NA | TRBJ1-5 | TRBV6-4 | TGTGCCAGCAGTGTCGGGGGGAGTTTCCAGCCCCAGCATTTT | CASSVGGSFQPQHF
TRBD1 | NA | TRBJ1-4 | TRBV28 | TGTGCCAGCAGTTCCGGGACAGCAGATAATGAAAAACTGTTTTTT | CASSSGTADNEKLFF
TRBD2 | NA | TRBJ2-7 | TRBV28 | TGTGCCAGCAGTTTATGGTCTAGCGGGAGTTCCTACGAGCAGTACTTC | CASSLWSSGSSYEQYF
TRBD2 | NA | TRBJ2-7 | TRBV7-8 | TGTGCCAGCAGCTTAGAGGGGACTAGTTCCGAGCAGTACTTC | CASSLEGTSSEQYF